What follows is one TCR beta chain and its context. The protocol was immunoSEQ multiplex PCR, while the TCRdb copy is restricted to in-frame clones and leaves out a portion. Of tens of thousands of clones in the sample, around 90% were seen once. The CDR3 extends over 12 amino acids. Germline V gives CDR1 MNHEY, CDR2 SVGAGI. V was pared by 6 bases and J by 2 bases, with 7 bases between. These data originate in a study of PD-L1 blockade in urothelial cancer. The chain uses TRBV6-5 and TRBJ1-2; D may be TRBD1 (5 bases). This TCR derives from a man between 60 and 70 years old with urothelial cancer. Sequencing used PBMCs, obtained around atezolizumab (anti-PD-L1) treatment. The CDR3 protein is CASRRQNYGYTF. CDR3 DNA: TGTGCCAGCAGACGACAGAACTATGGCTACACCTTC.